This T cell receptor beta chain was captured in a study of control samples from healthy donors and cancer patients. The method was immunoSEQ multiplex PCR; TCRdb's version includes in-frame clones alone and lacks a portion of them. The table lists 140,000 or so clones, roughly 90% of them singletons. Germline V lookup: CDR1 KGHDR, CDR2 SFDVKD. CDR3 length: 14 amino acids. V shed 3 bases and J shed 4 bases, with 10 bases lying between them. The chain links TRBV24-1 to TRBJ2-3; D not resolved. This clonotype originated in a man aged 30-40 years in good health. Material: blood. The CDR3 coding sequence is TGTGCCACCAGTGATCTGAAGGGTCCAGATACGCAGTATTTT. Its protein is CATSDLKGPDTQYF.